The 24 T cell receptor beta chains below were found in one sample sequenced in a study of persistence of HIV-infected CD4 T cells. For these TCRs, the target antigens are not known. The stimulus was lysate of CMV-infected fibroblasts, 10 ug/mL. CD40L/CD69 double-negative CD45RO-high memory CD4+ T cells were collected. The libraries were made with immunoSEQ version 4 in survey mode. Clones were read by immunoSEQ multiplex PCR, and TCRdb kept only the in-frame ones, dropping some. The data hold around 48,000 clones, with approximately 72% observed a single time. Material: CD4+ T cells sorted from PBMCs after approximately 18-hour stimulation, obtained from a patient who received antiretroviral therapy. The receptors stem from an adult man with HIV who was CMV-seropositive.

The V gene is TRBV10-3, the J gene TRBJ2-7, with 9 bases that match TRBD2. The CDR3 spans 15 residues. The ends lost 2 bases at V and 0 bases at J; junction bases unmatched: 2. Per the germline V gene, CDR1 is ENHRY and CDR2 is SYGVKD. For the CDR3, the DNA is TGTGCCATCAGTGAGAGAGCGGGGGGCTCCTACGAGCAGTACTTC. Its translation: CAISERAGGSYEQYF.

The chain carries TRBV3-1 (or the pseudogene TRBV3-2) and TRBJ1-4; TRBD1 matches at 7 bases. This CDR3 has 17 residues. The V gene end was trimmed by 1 base and the J gene end by 10 bases; junction bases not matched to a gene: 15. Germline assignment: CDR1 LGHDT and CDR2 YNNKEL (reference sequence). CDR3 in amino acids: CASSQGQGRLEAGKLFF. The CDR3 coding sequence is TGTGCCAGCAGCCAAGGACAGGGTCGATTGGAAGCGGGAAAACTGTTTTTT.

The chain recombines TRBV30 with TRBJ2-5, with TRBD2 matching over 9 bases. V lost 1 base and J lost 6; bases outside the gene matches: 3. This CDR3 spans 13 amino acids. Germline CDR1 is GTSNPN and CDR2 is SVGIG (reference sequence). The CDR3 spells CAWSGTSAKTQYF. The CDR3 region has the DNA TGTGCCTGGAGTGGGACTAGCGCGAAGACCCAGTACTTC.

The chain combines TRBV28 with TRBJ2-7; D not resolved. Germline CDR1 reads MDHEN; CDR2 reads SYDVKM. The CDR3 runs 11 residues. Between the trimmed V and J ends, which lost 6 bases and 4 bases, there was a span of 7 bases. CDR3 region: CASRLKYEQYF. The CDR3 DNA sequence: TGTGCCAGCAGACTTAAGTACGAGCAGTACTTC.

The CDR3 DNA reads TGTGCCAGCAGTGCATCGAAGGGCAGCTTGAACACCGGGGAGCTGTTTTTT. It translates to CASSASKGSLNTGELFF. The chain employs TRBV25-1 and TRBJ2-2; D is ambiguous. Germline V gives CDR1 MGHDK, CDR2 SYGVNS. Between the trimmed V and J ends, which lost 4 bases and 1 base, there was a span of 16 bases. The CDR3 sequence is 17 residues long.

The CDR3 is CASSSGGTHTEAFF. CDR3 nucleotides: TGTGCCAGCAGTTCGGGAGGCACCCACACTGAAGCTTTCTTT. This sequence joins TRBV27 and TRBJ1-1; D unresolved. Germline CDR1 reads MNHEY; CDR2 reads SMNVEV (reference sequence). The length of the CDR3 is 14 residues. V shed 4 bases and J shed 3 bases, with 12 bases lying between them.

V usage is TRBV25-1 and J usage is TRBJ2-5; 11 bases match TRBD2. The CDR3 consists of 16 residues. V gave up 0 bases and J gave up 4 bases; unmatched junction bases: 4. The germline V gene has CDR1 MGHDK and CDR2 SYGVNS. In nucleotides, the CDR3 is TGTGCCAGCAGTGAATACCGCCTAGCGGGAGGAGAGACCCAGTACTTC. It codes for CASSEYRLAGGETQYF. The entire variable domain, with the rest obtained from reference TRBV25-1 and TRBJ2-5, is as follows: EADIYQTPRYLVIGTGKKITLECSQTMGHDKMYWYQQDPGMELHLIHYSYGVNSTEKGDLSSESTVSRIRTEHFPLTLESARPSHTSQYLCASSEYRLAGGETQYFGPGTRLLVL.

This clone was detected once. The chain recombines TRBV10-3 with TRBJ2-7; no clear D gene. The germline V gene has CDR1 ENHRY and CDR2 SYGVKD. This CDR3 is 13 amino acids long. V lost 0 bases and J 3 bases, leaving 6 bases between the germline ends. CDR3 region: CAISESKSYEQYF. The DNA for the CDR3 is TGTGCCATCAGTGAGTCGAAAAGCTACGAGCAGTACTTC.

This clone was picked up one time. CDR3 residues: CSVRYNSFAMNTEAFF. The CDR3 DNA reads TGCAGCGTTCGTTATAACAGCTTTGCTATGAACACTGAAGCTTTCTTT. The chain links TRBV29-1 to TRBJ1-1; D is ambiguous. Trimming removed 5 bases from V and 0 bases from J, with 19 bases in between. Per germline, CDR1 SQVTM and CDR2 ANQGSEA. This CDR3 region has 16 residues.

In its sample, this clone is medium-sized. The rearrangement uses TRBV7-2 and TRBJ2-7, with a tentative D call TRBD2 (6 bases). This CDR3 is 15 amino acids long. The germline CDR1 and CDR2 sequences are SGHTA and FQGNSA. With 3 bases removed from V and 6 bases from J, the gap between germline ends came to 18 bases. The CDR3 reads CASSFSALFSGEQYF. Here the CDR3 DNA reads TGTGCCAGCAGCTTTTCCGCGCTCTTTAGCGGCGAGCAGTACTTC.

V usage is TRBV6-6 and J usage is TRBJ2-2; D unresolved. In germline, CDR1 is MNHNY, CDR2 SVGAGI (reference sequence). The V gene lost 0 bases and the J gene lost 0 bases, with 8 bases spanning the gap. The CDR3 runs to 16 residues. The chain's CDR3 is CASSYSTATNTGELFF. CDR3 nucleotides: TGTGCCAGCAGTTACTCTACAGCAACGAACACCGGGGAGCTGTTTTTT.

V usage is TRBV5-1 and J usage is TRBJ2-5; the D gene is possibly TRBD2 (6 bases). The CDR3 extends over 12 amino acids. The germline CDR1 and CDR2 sequences are SGHRS and YFSETQ. Trimming shortened V by 5 bases and J by 6 bases, and 11 bases separated the two germline ends. The CDR3, as DNA: TGCGCCAGCAGAAAGGAGGGGAAGACCCAGTACTTC. Its translation is CASRKEGKTQYF.

The chain employs TRBV10-3 and TRBJ2-5; 7 bases agree with TRBD1. V lost 4 bases and J lost 5; bases outside the gene matches: 4. Germline V gene data show CDR1 as ENHRY and CDR2 as SYGVKD. The CDR3 covers 13 residues. CDR3 DNA: TGTGCCATCAGTGGAGGGGGCTTTGAGACCCAGTACTTC. This encodes CAISGGGFETQYF.

A single count supports this clone. The chain carries TRBV9 and TRBJ2-7; 9 positions agree with TRBD2. The CDR3 contains 15 residues. CDR1 is SGDLS and CDR2 is YYNGEE in the germline V gene. The trim removed 3 bases at V and 4 bases at J, leaving 8 bases unmatched. CDR3 amino acids: CASSASGTSFYEQYF. Here the CDR3 DNA reads TGTGCCAGCAGCGCCTCCGGGACTAGCTTTTACGAGCAGTACTTC.

V usage is TRBV27 and J usage is TRBJ2-6; D remains unclear. Between the trimmed V and J ends, which lost 3 bases and 0 bases, there was a span of 12 bases. The CDR3 length is 17 residues. CDR1 and CDR2 (germline): MNHEY, SMNVEV (reference sequence). The CDR3 reads CASSFHSLSSGANVLTF. The CDR3, as DNA: TGTGCCAGCAGTTTTCACAGCTTAAGCTCTGGGGCCAACGTCCTGACTTTC.

V is TRBV10-1 and J is TRBJ2-7; a weak D match, TRBD2 (5 bases). Per the germline V gene, CDR1 is WNHNN and CDR2 is SYGVQD (reference sequence). V lost 0 bases and J lost 5, with 14 bases in between. CDR3 length equals 15 residues. The CDR3 coding sequence is TGCGCCAGCAGTGAGTCCGAGGGATTTCGGCACGAGCAGTACTTC. Translating gives CASSESEGFRHEQYF.

This sequence joins TRBV7-9 and TRBJ2-5; D gene uncertain. Trimming stripped 3 bases from V and 4 bases from J, with 12 bases between. The CDR3 consists of 14 residues. The germline V gene encodes CDR1 SEHNR and CDR2 FQNEAQ (reference sequence). CDR3 sequence: CASSFPWAGETQYF. As DNA, the CDR3 is TGTGCCAGCAGCTTTCCGTGGGCAGGAGAGACCCAGTACTTC.

The gene calls are TRBV10-3 and TRBJ1-6; D is possibly TRBD1 (6 bases). This CDR3 has 16 residues. Germline-derived CDR1 and CDR2 are ENHRY and SYGVKD. Trimming took 2 bases from V and 8 from J, leaving 16 bases between them. In DNA form, the CDR3 reads TGTGCCATCAGTGAGAGGGGGGCCCCGGTTGATTCACCCCTCCACTTT. Its translation is CAISERGAPVDSPLHF.

CDR3 in DNA: TGTGCCAGCAGCTTAAACAGGGGCAACGAGCAGTACTTC. Amino acids: CASSLNRGNEQYF. The V and J genes are TRBV11-3 and TRBJ2-7; 7 bases map to TRBD1. The length of the CDR3 is 13 residues. V lost 2 bases and J lost 5; bases outside the gene matches: 3. Per the germline V gene, CDR1 is SGHNT and CDR2 is YENEEA.

The rearrangement uses TRBV3-1 (or the pseudogene TRBV3-2) and TRBJ1-1, with D perhaps matching TRBD1 (6 bases). The germline V gene encodes CDR1 LGHDT and CDR2 YNNKEL (reference sequence). V shed 1 base and J shed 5 bases, with 11 bases lying between them. CDR3 length: 14 residues. For the CDR3, the DNA is TGTGCCAGCAGCCAAGCCACCAGGGGAACTGAAGCTTTCTTT. This translates into CASSQATRGTEAFF.

This chain connects TRBV6-6 to TRBJ1-5; unclear D gene. Trimming removed 7 bases from V and 7 bases from J, with 14 bases in between. The germline CDR1 and CDR2 sequences are MNHNY and SVGAGI (reference sequence). The CDR3 totals 13 residues. Here the CDR3 DNA reads TGTGCCAGCACTGGAGGTGCCGGCCAGCCCCAGCATTTT. Protein: CASTGGAGQPQHF.

This clone was seen a single time. V usage is TRBV10-3 and J usage is TRBJ1-1, with 7 bases lining up with TRBD1. The germline CDR1 and CDR2 sequences are ENHRY and SYGVKD. V gave up 6 bases and J gave up 3 bases; unmatched junction bases: 7. The CDR3 has 14 amino acids. The CDR3 nucleotides read TGTGCCATCAGCACACAGGGGCGCGACACTGAAGCTTTCTTT. This codes for CAISTQGRDTEAFF.

This clone has just a few counts. The V and J genes are TRBV19 and TRBJ1-2; D may be TRBD1 (6 bases). Between the trimmed V and J ends, which lost 5 bases and 4 bases, there was a span of 11 bases. Germline CDR1 reads LNHDA; CDR2 reads SQIVND (reference sequence). The CDR3 length is 13 residues. The CDR3 nucleotides are TGTGCCAGTAGTTCCTTGGACAGCTATGGCTACACCTTC. It encodes CASSSLDSYGYTF.

The gene calls are TRBV7-2 and TRBJ2-2; 9 bases line up with TRBD1. The CDR3 loop spans 14 amino acids. Germline V gives CDR1 SGHTA, CDR2 FQGNSA. After removal of 7 bases from V and 6 bases from J, the junction contained 6 bases not matched to a gene. The CDR3 is CASTVQGAPGELFF. In DNA, the CDR3 is TGTGCCAGCACCGTACAGGGGGCGCCCGGGGAGCTGTTTTTT.